This section outlines one T cell receptor beta chain sequence together with its context. Its antigen is as yet unknown. This sample is part of a study of T-cell reconstitution after alpha-beta-depleted transplantation in children. Molecular barcoding with unique molecular identifiers was used for the TCRbeta library. TCRdb analysed the PCR reads with MiXCR anew, one entry per CDR3 protein. The table has more than 300,000 distinct CDR3 sequences, roughly 15% seen once. Study-wide results and caveats: Expanded clones from the graft, numbering several hundred, reportedly supplied alpha-beta T cells about two months after transplant. T-cell counts and diversity were attributed mostly to newly produced T cells one year after transplant.

There are 13 residues in the CDR3. Deletions cut 6 bases from V and 0 bases from J, with 10 bases between. Germline CDR1 reads SQVTM; CDR2 reads ANQGSEA. The source was PBMCs, mostly from graft donor cells, collected 360 days after TCRalphabeta/CD19-depleted stem cell transplant. The V gene is TRBV29-1, the J gene TRBJ2-3, with D perhaps matching TRBD2 (6 bases). This clonotype was obtained from a male patient under 10 years old who had a stem cell transplant for acute lymphoblastic leukemia, so the T cells may come from the graft donor. The CDR3 loop reads CSVEGDSTDTQYF. As DNA, the CDR3 is TGCAGCGTGGAGGGAGACAGCACAGATACGCAGTATTTT.